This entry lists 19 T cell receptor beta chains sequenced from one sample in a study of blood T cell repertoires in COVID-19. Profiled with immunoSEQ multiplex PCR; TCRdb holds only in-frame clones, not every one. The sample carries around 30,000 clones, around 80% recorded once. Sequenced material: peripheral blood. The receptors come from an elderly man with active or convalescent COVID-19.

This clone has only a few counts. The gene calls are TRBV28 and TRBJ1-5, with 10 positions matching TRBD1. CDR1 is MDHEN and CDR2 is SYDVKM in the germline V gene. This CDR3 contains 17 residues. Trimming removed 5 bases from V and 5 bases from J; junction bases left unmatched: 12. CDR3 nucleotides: TGTGCCAGCAGTAGGGACAGGGGTTTTACGGTGGATCAGCCCCAGCATTTT. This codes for CASSRDRGFTVDQPQHF. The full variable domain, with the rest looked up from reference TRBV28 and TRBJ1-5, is DVKVTQSSRYLVKRTGEKVFLECVQDMDHENMFWYRQDPGLGLRLIYFSYDVKMKEKGDIPEGYSVSREKKERFSLILESASTNQTSMYLCASSRDRGFTVDQPQHFGDGTRLSIL.

CDR3 sequence (DNA): TGCGCCAGCAGCTCCGGCCTATACAGGGGGCGATACGAGCAGTACTTC. Its protein is CASSSGLYRGRYEQYF. The chain uses TRBV5-1 and TRBJ2-7; 9 bases are a match to TRBD1. Unmatched junction bases numbered 11, after V lost 3 bases and J lost 4 bases. The germline V gene has CDR1 SGHRS and CDR2 YFSETQ. The CDR3 has 16 residues.

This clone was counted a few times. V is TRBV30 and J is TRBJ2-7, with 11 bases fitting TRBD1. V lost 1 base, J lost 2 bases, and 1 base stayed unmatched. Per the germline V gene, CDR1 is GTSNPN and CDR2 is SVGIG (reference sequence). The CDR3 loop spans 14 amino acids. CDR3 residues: CAWSGDRGAYEQYF. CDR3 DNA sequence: TGTGCCTGGAGTGGGGACAGGGGGGCCTACGAGCAGTACTTC. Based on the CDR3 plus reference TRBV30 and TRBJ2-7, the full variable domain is SQTIHQWPATLVQPVGSPLSLECTVEGTSNPNLYWYRQAAGRGLQLLFYSVGIGQISSEVPQNLSASRPQDRQFILSSKKLLLSDSGFYLCAWSGDRGAYEQYFGPGTRLTVT.

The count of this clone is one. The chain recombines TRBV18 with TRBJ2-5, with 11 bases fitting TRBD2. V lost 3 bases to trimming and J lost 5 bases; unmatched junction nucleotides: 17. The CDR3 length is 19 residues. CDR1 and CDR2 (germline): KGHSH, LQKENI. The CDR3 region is CASSPRTVRLAGNRETQYF. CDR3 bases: TGTGCCAGCTCACCGAGAACCGTGAGACTAGCGGGAAATCGGGAGACCCAGTACTTC.

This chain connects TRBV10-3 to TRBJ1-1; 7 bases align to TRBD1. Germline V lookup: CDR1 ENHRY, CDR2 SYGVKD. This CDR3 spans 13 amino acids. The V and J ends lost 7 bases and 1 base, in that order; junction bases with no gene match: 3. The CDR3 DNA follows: TGTGCCATCAACACAGGGGCGAACACTGAAGCTTTCTTT. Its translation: CAINTGANTEAFF.

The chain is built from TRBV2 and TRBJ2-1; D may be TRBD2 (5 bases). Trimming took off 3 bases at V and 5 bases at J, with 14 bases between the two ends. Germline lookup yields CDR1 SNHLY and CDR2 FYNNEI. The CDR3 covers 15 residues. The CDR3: CASSDKWETDNEQFF. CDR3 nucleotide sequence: TGTGCCAGCAGTGATAAGTGGGAGACGGACAATGAGCAGTTCTTC.

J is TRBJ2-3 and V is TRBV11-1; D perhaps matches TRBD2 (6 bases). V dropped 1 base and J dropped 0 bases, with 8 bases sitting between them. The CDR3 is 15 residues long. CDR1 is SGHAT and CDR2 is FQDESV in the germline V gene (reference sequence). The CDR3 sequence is CASSLGGISTDTQYF. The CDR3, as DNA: TGTGCCAGCAGCTTAGGCGGGATTAGCACAGATACGCAGTATTTT.

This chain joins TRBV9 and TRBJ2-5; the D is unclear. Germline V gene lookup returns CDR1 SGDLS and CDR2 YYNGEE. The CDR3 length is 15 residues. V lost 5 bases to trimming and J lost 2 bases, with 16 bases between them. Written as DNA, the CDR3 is TGTGCCAGCAGTTACAACGGGTATGCGCAAGAGACCCAGTACTTC. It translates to CASSYNGYAQETQYF.

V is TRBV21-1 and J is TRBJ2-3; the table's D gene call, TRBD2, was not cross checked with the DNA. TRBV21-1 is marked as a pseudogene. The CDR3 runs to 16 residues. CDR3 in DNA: TGTGTCAGCAGCAAACGGGAAGACTCTTACACAGATACGCAGTATTTT. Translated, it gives CVSSKREDSYTDTQYF.

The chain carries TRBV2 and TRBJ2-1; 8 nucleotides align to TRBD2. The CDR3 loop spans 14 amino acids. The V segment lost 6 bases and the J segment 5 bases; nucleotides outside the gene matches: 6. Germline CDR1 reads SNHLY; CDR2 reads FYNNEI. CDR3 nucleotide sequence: TGTGCCAGCAGGACTAGCGAGCTCAACAATGAGCAGTTCTTC. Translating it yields CASRTSELNNEQFF.

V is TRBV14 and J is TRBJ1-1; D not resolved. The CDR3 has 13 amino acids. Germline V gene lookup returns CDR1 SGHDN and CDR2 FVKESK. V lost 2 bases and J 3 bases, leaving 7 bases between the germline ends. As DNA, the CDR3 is TGTGCCAGCAGCCAAAACAGAGACACTGAAGCTTTCTTT. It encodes CASSQNRDTEAFF.

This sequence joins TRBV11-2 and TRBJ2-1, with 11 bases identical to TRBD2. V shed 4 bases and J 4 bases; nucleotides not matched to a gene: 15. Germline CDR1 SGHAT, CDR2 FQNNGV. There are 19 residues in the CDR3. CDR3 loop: CASSYFPSTSGISYNEQFF. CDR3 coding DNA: TGTGCCAGCAGCTACTTCCCTTCGACTAGCGGGATTTCGTACAATGAGCAGTTCTTC.

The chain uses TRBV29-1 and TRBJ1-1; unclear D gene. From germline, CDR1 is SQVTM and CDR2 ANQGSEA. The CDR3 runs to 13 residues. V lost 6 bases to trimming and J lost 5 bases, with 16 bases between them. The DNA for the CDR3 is TGCAGCGTCCGACGAGGGATGGGGACTGAAGCTTTCTTT. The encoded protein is CSVRRGMGTEAFF.

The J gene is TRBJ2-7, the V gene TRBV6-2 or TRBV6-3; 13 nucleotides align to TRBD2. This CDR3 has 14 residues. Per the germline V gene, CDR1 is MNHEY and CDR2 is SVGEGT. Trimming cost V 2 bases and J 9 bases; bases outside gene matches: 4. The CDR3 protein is CASSYGTSGMRQYF. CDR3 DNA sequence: TGTGCCAGCAGTTACGGGACTAGCGGGATGAGGCAGTACTTC.

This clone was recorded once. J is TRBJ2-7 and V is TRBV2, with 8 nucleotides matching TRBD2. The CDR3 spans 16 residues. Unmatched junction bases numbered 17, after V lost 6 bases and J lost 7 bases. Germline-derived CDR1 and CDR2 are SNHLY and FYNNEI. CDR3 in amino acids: CASSPESAGAVEEQYF. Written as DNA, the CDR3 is TGTGCCAGCAGCCCCGAGTCAGCGGGGGCGGTGGAGGAGCAGTACTTC.

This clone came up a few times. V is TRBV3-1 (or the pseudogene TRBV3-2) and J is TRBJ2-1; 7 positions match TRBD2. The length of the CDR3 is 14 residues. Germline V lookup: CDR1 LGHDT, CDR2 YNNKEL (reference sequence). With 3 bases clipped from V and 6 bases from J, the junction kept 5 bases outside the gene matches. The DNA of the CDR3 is TGTGCCAGCAGCCAGCGGGAGCCCCCCAATGAGCAGTTCTTC. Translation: CASSQREPPNEQFF.

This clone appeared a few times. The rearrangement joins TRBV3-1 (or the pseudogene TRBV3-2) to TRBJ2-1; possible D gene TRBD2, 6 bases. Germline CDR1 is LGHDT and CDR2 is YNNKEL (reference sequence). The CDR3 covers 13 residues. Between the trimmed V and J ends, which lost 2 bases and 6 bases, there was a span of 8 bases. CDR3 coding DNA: TGTGCCAGCAGCCAATGGCGGGGCAATGAGCAGTTCTTC. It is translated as CASSQWRGNEQFF.

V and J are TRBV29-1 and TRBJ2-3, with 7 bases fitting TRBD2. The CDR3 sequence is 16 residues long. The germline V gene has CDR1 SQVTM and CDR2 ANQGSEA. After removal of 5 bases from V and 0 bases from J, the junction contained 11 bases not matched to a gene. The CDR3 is CSVPAWSSGSTDTQYF. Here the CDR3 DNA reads TGCAGCGTTCCAGCCTGGAGTAGCGGGAGCACAGATACGCAGTATTTT.

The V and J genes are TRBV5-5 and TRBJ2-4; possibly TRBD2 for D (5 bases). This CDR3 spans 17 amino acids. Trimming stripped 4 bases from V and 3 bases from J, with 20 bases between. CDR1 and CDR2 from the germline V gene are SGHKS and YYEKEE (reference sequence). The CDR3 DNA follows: TGTGCCAGCAGCCTACCTGACGACCGGACTGACAAAAACATTCAGTACTTC. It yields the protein CASSLPDDRTDKNIQYF.